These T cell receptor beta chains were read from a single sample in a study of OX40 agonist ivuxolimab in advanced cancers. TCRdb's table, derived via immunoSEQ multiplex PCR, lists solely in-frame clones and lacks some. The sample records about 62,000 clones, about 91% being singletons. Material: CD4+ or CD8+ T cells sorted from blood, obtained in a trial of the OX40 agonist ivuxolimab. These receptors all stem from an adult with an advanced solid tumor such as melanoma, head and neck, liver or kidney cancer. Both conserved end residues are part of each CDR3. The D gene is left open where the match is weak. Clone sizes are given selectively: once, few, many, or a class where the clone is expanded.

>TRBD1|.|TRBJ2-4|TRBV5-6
CASSRDSKNIQYF
TGTGCCAGCAGTAGGGACAGTAAAAACATTCAGTACTTC
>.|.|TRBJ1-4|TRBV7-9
CASSLDDSREKLFF
TGTGCCAGCAGCTTAGATGACAGTAGAGAAAAACTGTTTTTT
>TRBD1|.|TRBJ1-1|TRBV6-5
CASSLQGVGTEAFF
TGTGCCAGCAGTCTACAGGGGGTAGGAACTGAAGCTTTCTTT
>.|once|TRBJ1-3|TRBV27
CASSLGGGGNTIYF
TGTGCCAGCAGTTTAGGAGGAGGTGGAAACACCATATATTTT
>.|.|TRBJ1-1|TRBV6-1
CASSERKNTEAFF
TGTGCCAGCAGTGAGCGGAAGAACACTGAAGCTTTCTTT
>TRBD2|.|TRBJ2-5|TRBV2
CASSSGLLAGDQETQYF
TGTGCCAGCAGTTCCGGACTTTTAGCGGGGGACCAAGAGACCCAGTACTTC
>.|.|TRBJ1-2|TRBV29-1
CSVENERGASGYTF
TGCAGCGTTGAGAACGAAAGGGGGGCCAGTGGCTACACCTTC
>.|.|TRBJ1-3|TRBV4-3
CASSQEEGAGGNTIYF
TGCGCCAGCAGCCAAGAGGAGGGAGCTGGCGGAAACACCATATATTTT
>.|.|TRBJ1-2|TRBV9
CASSAPLPETGLYGYTF
TGTGCCAGCAGCGCCCCACTCCCGGAGACAGGCCTCTATGGCTACACCTTC
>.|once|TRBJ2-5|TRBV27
CASSPLGRASQETQYF
TGTGCCAGCAGTCCGTTGGGAAGGGCTAGCCAAGAGACCCAGTACTTC
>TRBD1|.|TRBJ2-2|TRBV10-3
CAISEPWDRTGENTGELFF
TGTGCCATCAGTGAGCCCTGGGACAGGACAGGGGAAAACACCGGGGAGCTGTTTTTT
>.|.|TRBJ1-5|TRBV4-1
CASSQVFPGDSNQPQHF
TGCGCCAGCAGCCAAGTATTCCCCGGGGATAGCAATCAGCCCCAGCATTTT
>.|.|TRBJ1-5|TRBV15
CATSREASNQPQHF
TGTGCCACCAGCAGAGAAGCTAGCAATCAGCCCCAGCATTTT
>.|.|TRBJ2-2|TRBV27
CASSLQPGELFF
TGTGCCAGCAGTTTACAGCCCGGGGAGCTGTTTTTT
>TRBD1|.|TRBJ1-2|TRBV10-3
CAISESPTGTGDGYTF
TGTGCCATCAGTGAGTCCCCCACCGGGACAGGAGATGGCTACACCTTC
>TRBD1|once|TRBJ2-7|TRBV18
CASSLTGQGMGSYEQYF
TGTGCCAGCTCACTCACGGGACAGGGAATGGGTTCCTACGAGCAGTACTTC
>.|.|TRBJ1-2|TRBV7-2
CASSSSRAANYGYTF
TGTGCCAGCAGTTCCTCCAGGGCAGCTAACTATGGCTACACCTTC
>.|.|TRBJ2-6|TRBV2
CASTKGTSRGGANVLTF
TGTGCCAGCACCAAAGGGACCTCCAGAGGTGGGGCCAACGTCCTGACTTTC
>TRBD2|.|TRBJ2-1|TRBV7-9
CASSPGTSGGNEQFF
TGTGCCAGCAGCCCAGGGACTAGCGGCGGGAATGAGCAGTTCTTC
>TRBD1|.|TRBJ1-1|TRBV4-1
CASSQDDREGREAFF
TGCGCCAGCAGCCAGGATGACAGGGAGGGTCGTGAAGCTTTCTTT
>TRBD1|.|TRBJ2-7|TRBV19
CASSIGTGTYEQYF
TGTGCCAGTAGTATAGGGACAGGTACCTACGAGCAGTACTTC
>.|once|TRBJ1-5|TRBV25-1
CASSPPGGGSQPQHF
TGTGCCAGCAGTCCTCCCGGGGGGGGGAGTCAGCCCCAGCATTTT
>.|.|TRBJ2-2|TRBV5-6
CASSLRQVPTGELFF
TGTGCCAGCAGCTTGCGGCAGGTCCCCACCGGGGAGCTGTTTTTT
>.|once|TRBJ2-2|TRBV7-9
CASSSETGPNTGELFF
TGTGCCAGCAGCTCGGAGACGGGACCGAACACCGGGGAGCTGTTTTTT
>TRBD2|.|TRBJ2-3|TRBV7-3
CASSLLAGGPSTDTQYF
TGTGCCAGCAGCTTATTAGCGGGAGGGCCTAGCACAGATACGCAGTATTTT
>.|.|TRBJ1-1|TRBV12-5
CASGLEGGAEAFF
TGTGCTAGTGGTTTAGAGGGGGGAGCTGAAGCTTTCTTT
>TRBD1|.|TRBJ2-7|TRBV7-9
CASSPIDRDEQYF
TGTGCCAGCAGCCCTATCGACAGGGACGAGCAGTACTTC
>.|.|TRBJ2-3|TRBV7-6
CASSLGRAAGTQYF
TGTGCCAGCAGCTTAGGTCGTGCAGCGGGTACGCAGTATTTT
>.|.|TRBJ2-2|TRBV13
CASSILVNTGELFF
TGTGCCAGCAGCATTCTAGTGAACACCGGGGAGCTGTTTTTT
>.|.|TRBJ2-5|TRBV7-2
CASSLNAGPGETQYF
TGTGCCAGCAGCTTGAACGCGGGGCCTGGGGAGACCCAGTACTTC
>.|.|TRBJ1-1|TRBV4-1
CASSRFVDVGNTEAFF
TGCGCCAGCAGCAGATTCGTAGACGTGGGTAACACTGAAGCTTTCTTT
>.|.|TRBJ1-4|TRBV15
CATSRARDGQKLFF
TGTGCCACCAGCAGGGCCCGGGACGGCCAAAAACTGTTTTTT
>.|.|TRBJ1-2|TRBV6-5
CASRITAATGGPHTF
TGTGCCAGCAGGATAACGGCGGCGACGGGGGGTCCTCACACCTTC
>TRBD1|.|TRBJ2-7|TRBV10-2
CASRLEGAVYEQYF
TGCGCCAGCAGGCTCGAGGGGGCTGTCTACGAGCAGTACTTC
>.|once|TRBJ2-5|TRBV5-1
CASSLARVNQETQYF
TGCGCCAGCAGCTTGGCCCGGGTAAACCAAGAGACCCAGTACTTC
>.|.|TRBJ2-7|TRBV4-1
CASSPNREWHSYEQYF
TGCGCCAGCAGCCCTAACAGAGAGTGGCACTCCTACGAGCAGTACTTC
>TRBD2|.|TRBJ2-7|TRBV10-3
CAIRTSGGPGEQYF
TGTGCCATCAGGACTAGCGGGGGGCCAGGGGAGCAGTACTTC
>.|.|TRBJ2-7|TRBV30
CAWSAERDEQYF
TGTGCCTGGAGTGCCGAAAGGGATGAGCAGTACTTC